The rows below give T cell receptor beta chains drawn from one sample of a study of monozygotic twins with inflammatory bowel disease. TCRdb reanalyzed the 5' RACE reads, giving one entry per CDR3 protein sequence and no DNA. The listing contains roughly 330,000 distinct CDR3 sequences. The source material was blood. Every receptor here comes from a human donor with ulcerative colitis or Crohn's disease, or a healthy co-twin of an affected twin (not recorded which). CDR3s include the opening cysteine and the closing phenylalanine or tryptophan. The order of the fields is J gene, V gene, CDR3 protein.

TRBJ2-3	TRBV7-2	CASSLASGGASTDTQYF
TRBJ2-1	TRBV14	CASSHLSGGGYNEQFF
TRBJ2-1	TRBV7-2	CASTGTRGAGEQFF
TRBJ2-3	TRBV4-2	CASSQRTGEPDTQYF
TRBJ2-3	TRBV29-1	CSVRGPHTDTQYF
TRBJ1-5	TRBV20-1	CSARARGKVTNQPQHF
TRBJ1-5	TRBV2	CASRSDRGNNQPQHF
TRBJ2-7	TRBV4-1	CASSQEPLLAGGREQYF
TRBJ1-1	TRBV20-1	CSARDRRGWETEAFF
TRBJ2-6	TRBV29-1	CSVESSGANVLTF
TRBJ2-1	TRBV9	CASSVELVSGEQFF
TRBJ2-5	TRBV15	CATSRDRGGPETQYF
TRBJ2-7	TRBV5-1	CASSPSAGFYEQYF
TRBJ2-3	TRBV4-1	CASSPLTARGVGSDTQYF
TRBJ2-1	TRBV7-9	CASRGGTGRSYNEQFF
TRBJ2-5	TRBV28	CASSLPVAETQYF
TRBJ2-7	TRBV5-6	CASSPGTGGFYEQYF
TRBJ1-5	TRBV3-1	CASSQRGFGQPQHF
TRBJ2-3	TRBV15	CATGRDRYTDTQYF
TRBJ2-7	TRBV5-5	CASSLGTGTGEQYF
TRBJ1-4	TRBV6-1	CASSHVQLGQGDEKLFF
TRBJ1-1	TRBV5-1	CASSFRGGRETEAFF
TRBJ2-2	TRBV3-1	CASSRGQVSTGELFF
TRBJ2-2	TRBV7-9	CASSGGQGRGELFF
TRBJ1-2	TRBV20-1	CSARDHQGPRDGYTF
TRBJ2-1	TRBV20-1	CSARDGKYNEQFF
TRBJ1-2	TRBV20-1	CSAGDRLTYGYTF
TRBJ1-1	TRBV20-1	CSAQARGTTEAFF
TRBJ2-1	TRBV20-1	CSARDPLDGRAYNEQFF
TRBJ2-3	TRBV19	CASSKTSGGPTTDTQYF
TRBJ2-7	TRBV6-2/TRBV6-3	CASHRRTGDHYEQYF
TRBJ1-3	TRBV25-1	CASSEWGGSGNTIYF
TRBJ1-1	TRBV5-1	CASRSADTEAFF
TRBJ2-7	TRBV29-1	CSVRMGQGYEQYF
TRBJ2-3	TRBV18	CASSPPSSETQYF
TRBJ2-1	TRBV7-2	CASLKGLAGGSKEQFF
TRBJ2-1	TRBV11-2	CASSLTSGDNEQFF
TRBJ2-6	TRBV5-1	CASSVDAGANVLTF
TRBJ1-1	TRBV6-5	CASSYGLVGRNTEAFF
TRBJ2-5	TRBV28	CANSLRTGGWETQYF
TRBJ2-2	TRBV6-5	CASSWLTSPTGELFF
TRBJ1-1	TRBV11-2	CASSLIAPALQAFF